These 9 T cell receptor beta chains were sequenced from one sample in a study of OX40 agonist ivuxolimab in advanced cancers. Measured with immunoSEQ multiplex PCR; TCRdb has only the in-frame clones, and not every one. The data hold 95,000 to 120,000 clones, with 91% observed a single time. This specimen was CD4+ or CD8+ T cells sorted from blood, taken in a trial of the OX40 agonist ivuxolimab. The source is an adult with an advanced solid tumor such as melanoma, head and neck, liver or kidney cancer.

The chain carries TRBV30 and TRBJ2-3, with TRBD2 identical over 9 bases. The CDR3 runs 14 residues. Looked up from germline, CDR1 is GTSNPN and CDR2 is SVGIG (reference sequence). In DNA, the CDR3 is TGTGCTCGGGGAGGGAGCGGGAGGAGATATACGCAGTATTTT. Protein: CARGGSGRRYTQYF.

The rearrangement uses TRBV27 and TRBJ2-5; D assignment may be TRBD1 or TRBD2 (5 bases each). V was pared by 5 bases and J by 2 bases, with 12 bases between. Per the germline V gene, CDR1 is MNHEY and CDR2 is SMNVEV (reference sequence). The CDR3 is 14 amino acids. The CDR3: CASSEGSRQETQYF. The CDR3 DNA follows: TGTGCCAGCAGTGAGGGGAGTAGGCAAGAGACCCAGTACTTC.

This chain connects TRBV19 to TRBJ1-2, with no clear D. With 3 bases removed from V and 6 bases from J, the gap between germline ends came to 8 bases. The germline V gene has CDR1 LNHDA and CDR2 SQIVND (reference sequence). The CDR3 runs to 12 residues. This CDR3 reads CASSMFWNGYTF. The CDR3 region has the DNA TGTGCCAGTAGTATGTTTTGGAATGGCTACACCTTC.

The chain is built from TRBV6-1 and TRBJ2-5; D remains ambiguous. The CDR3 spans 14 residues. Trimming took 3 bases from V and 10 from J, leaving 18 bases between them. Germline V gene data show CDR1 as MNHNS and CDR2 as SASEGT. As DNA, the CDR3 is TGTGCCAGCAGTGAGTTACAGACAAGAGACAACCAGTACTTC. Encoded protein: CASSELQTRDNQYF.

This clone was seen only a few times. The rearrangement uses TRBV2 and TRBJ1-1; D gene unclear. The CDR3 extends over 11 amino acids. Trimming stripped 2 bases from V and 10 bases from J, with 8 bases between. CDR1 is SNHLY, CDR2 FYNNEI, per germline. The chain's CDR3 is CASSENFVAFF. The DNA of the CDR3 is TGTGCCAGCAGTGAAAACTTTGTAGCTTTCTTT.

The chain couples TRBV6-4 to TRBJ2-7; no firm D call. Germline V lookup: CDR1 MRHNA, CDR2 SNTAGT. The CDR3 length is 14 residues. The germline V and J ends were trimmed by 3 bases and 4 bases, with 13 bases remaining between them. CDR3 coding DNA: TGTGCCAGCAGTGAAAGGAAGGCCCGTTACGAGCAGTACTTC. This encodes CASSERKARYEQYF.

The V gene is TRBV5-4, the J gene TRBJ1-2; no clear D gene. The CDR3 extends over 14 amino acids. Trimming stripped 4 bases from V and 4 bases from J, with 14 bases between. Germline CDR1 SGHNT, CDR2 YYREEE (reference sequence). CDR3 in amino acids: CASSAPAGIYGYTF. The CDR3 nucleotides read TGTGCCAGCAGCGCGCCGGCGGGGATCTATGGCTACACCTTC.

The chain combines TRBV7-9 with TRBJ2-7; D gene uncertain. The V gene lost 5 bases and the J gene lost 5 bases, with 10 bases spanning the gap. CDR1 is SEHNR and CDR2 is FQNEAQ in the germline V gene (reference sequence). This CDR3 has 12 amino acids. The CDR3 reads CASSPETDEQYF. CDR3 coding DNA: TGTGCCAGCAGCCCTGAAACCGACGAGCAGTACTTC. Combining the CDR3 with reference TRBV7-9 and TRBJ2-7 gives the whole variable domain DTGVSQNPRHKITKRGQNVTFRCDPISEHNRLYWYRQTLGQGPEFLTYFQNEAQLEKSRLLSDRFSAERPKGSFSTLEIQRTEQGDSAMYLCASSPETDEQYFGPGTRLTVT.

The genes are TRBV10-2 and TRBJ1-5, with D unclear. The V end lost 4 bases, the J end lost 2 bases, and 9 bases lay between the germline ends. The germline CDR1 and CDR2 sequences are WSHSY and SAAADI. The CDR3 has 14 amino acids. Here the CDR3 reads CASSGVGGNQPQHF. CDR3 DNA sequence: TGCGCCAGCAGTGGGGTCGGAGGCAATCAGCCCCAGCATTTT.